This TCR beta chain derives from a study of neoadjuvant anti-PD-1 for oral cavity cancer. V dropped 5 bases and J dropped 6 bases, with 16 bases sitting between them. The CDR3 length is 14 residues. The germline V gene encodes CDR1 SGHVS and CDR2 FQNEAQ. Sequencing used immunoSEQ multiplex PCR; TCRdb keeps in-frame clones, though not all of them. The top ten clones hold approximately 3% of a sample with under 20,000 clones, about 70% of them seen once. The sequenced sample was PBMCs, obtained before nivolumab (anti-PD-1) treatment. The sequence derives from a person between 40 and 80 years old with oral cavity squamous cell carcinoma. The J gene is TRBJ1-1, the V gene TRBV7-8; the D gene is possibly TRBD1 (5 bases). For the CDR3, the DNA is TGTGCCAGCAGCCAGCAGGGAAGTGGCGCTGAAGCTTTCTTT. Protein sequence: CASSQQGSGAEAFF.